This TCR beta chain was observed in a study of CD8+CD57+ T cells in acquired aplastic anemia. Whole-study context: Sorted cells (CD4+ and CD8+) yielded DNA amounts that averaged approximately 3.2 ug. Among healthy donors, CD4+ cells averaged roughly 9.9 million reads.

Remarks on this clonotype: The antigen is unknown.

Profiles of TCR beta VDJ and CDR3 were generated from a genomic DNA template. TCRdb reanalysed the reads using MiXCR and keeps one entry per CDR3 protein. The table lists under 200,000 distinct CDR3 sequences, approximately 44% of them singletons. Study conclusions and caveats: The study found no significant CD8+ Simpson's diversity difference between patients and controls.

This sequence originates from a human donor in good health. Sequencing was done on a sample of sorted CD4+, CD8+, or CD8+CD57+ T cells (not recorded which) from PBMCs.

The CDR3 nucleotides are TGTGCCAGCAGTGAGAACAGGGACGGAGAGACCCAGTACTTC. This translates into CASSENRDGETQYF. The chain combines TRBV25-1 with TRBJ2-5, with D possibly matching TRBD1 (6 bases). The CDR3 sequence is 14 residues long. Between the trimmed V and J ends, which lost 3 bases and 4 bases, there was a span of 12 bases. Germline lookup yields CDR1 MGHDK and CDR2 SYGVNS.